These 6 T cell receptor beta chains were all obtained from the same sample, sequenced in a study of T cell changes during pregnancy in multiple sclerosis. Clones were sequenced by immunoSEQ multiplex PCR, and TCRdb holds only the in-frame ones, with some missing. This table has tens of thousands of clones, about nine tenths appearing once. Sequenced here: peripheral blood, sampled in the first trimester of pregnancy. All receptors derive from a female donor in good health, enrolled as a control in a pregnancy study.

The J gene is TRBJ2-1, the V gene TRBV7-3, with TRBD2 matching over 8 bases. There are 15 residues in the CDR3. V shed 2 bases and J 7 bases; nucleotides not matched to a gene: 7. The germline V gene has CDR1 SGHTA and CDR2 FQGTGA. The CDR3 DNA reads TGTGCCAGCAGCTTAGGGGGGACTAGGCGAAATGAGCAGTTCTTC. This gives the protein CASSLGGTRRNEQFF.

This clone was observed a single time. The rearrangement links TRBV6-5 to TRBJ1-2; 9 bases match TRBD1. The J segment lost 7 bases and the V segment lost 8 bases, leaving 2 bases of the junction unmatched. Germline lookup yields CDR1 MNHEY and CDR2 SVGAGI. The CDR3 runs to 11 residues. The DNA for the CDR3 is TGTGCCAGCGGACAGGGGACTGGCTACACCTTC. It translates to CASGQGTGYTF.

V is TRBV4-1 and J is TRBJ2-6, with D tentatively TRBD1 (5 bases). This CDR3 has 16 residues. V was trimmed by 1 base and J by 2 bases, leaving 9 bases between them. The germline V gene has CDR1 MGHRA and CDR2 YSYEKL. DNA for the CDR3: TGCGCCAGCAGCCAAGCGACAGTGGCTGGGGCCAACGTCCTGACTTTC. This sequence encodes CASSQATVAGANVLTF.

This chain links TRBV7-2 with TRBJ1-3; maybe TRBD1 (6 bases). CDR1 SGHTA and CDR2 FQGNSA come from the germline V gene. With 4 bases removed from V and 4 bases from J, the gap between germline ends came to 14 bases. There are 15 residues in the CDR3. DNA of the CDR3: TGTGCCAGCAGCTGGCAGGGGCAGGTCGGAAACACCATATATTTT. This translates into CASSWQGQVGNTIYF.

This rearrangement joins TRBV7-9 to TRBJ1-3, with D maybe TRBD1 (5 bases). Germline CDR1 is SEHNR and CDR2 is FQNEAQ (reference sequence). V was cut by 5 bases and J by 3 bases, with 17 bases left in between. The CDR3 length is 16 residues. CDR3 sequence reads: CASSPQGMLGGNTIYF. In DNA, the CDR3 is TGTGCCAGCAGCCCCCAGGGAATGCTTGGTGGAAACACCATATATTTT.

The J gene is TRBJ2-7, the V gene TRBV27; the match to TRBD2 covers 8 bases. The CDR3 sequence is 15 residues long. CDR1 and CDR2 (germline): MNHEY, SMNVEV (reference sequence). With V trimmed by 9 bases and J by 0 bases, 10 bases remained unmatched. The CDR3, as DNA: TGTGCCAGTCGTCACAATAGCGGGAACTCCTACGAGCAGTACTTC. The encoded protein is CASRHNSGNSYEQYF.